This T cell receptor beta chain came from a study of cytomegalovirus exposure and HLA in healthy donors. Study results and limitations: A link between a missense DCLRE1C variant and TCR beta V- and J-gene trimming emerged from a later analysis. The likely origin of a cluster of highly shared sequence variants was a sequencing artifact. Roughly uniform depth of sequencing across donors was assumed in presence/absence analyses. CMV serostatus was the only immune exposure information that was available.

In the case of this clone: The target antigen is unknown.

Looked up from germline, CDR1 is SGHRS and CDR2 is YFSETQ. This CDR3 contains 15 residues. The ends were cut back, 4 bases at V and 0 bases at J, with 12 bases in the middle. PCR primers comprised 60 Vbeta and 13 Jbeta primers. The data were produced by immunoSEQ multiplex PCR, yet TCRdb's version contains in-frame clones alone and is incomplete. The data show just under 250,000 clones, 82% seen once. The TCR originated in a woman between 40 and 55 years old in good health and CMV-seropositive. Sequenced sample: PBMCs. The rearrangement joins TRBV5-1 to TRBJ2-3; possible D gene TRBD1, 6 bases. The CDR3 sequence is CASSPGQTSTDTQYF. Written as DNA, the CDR3 is TGCGCCAGCAGCCCGGGACAAACTAGCACAGATACGCAGTATTTT.